The 15 T cell receptor beta chains listed next were all sequenced from one sample in a study of post-analysis software for immune sequencing data. These receptors have no known antigen. The authors incorporated unique molecular identifiers into the TCR beta cDNA libraries. TCRdb reanalysed the PCR reads using MiXCR and keeps one entry per CDR3 protein. This table has around 770,000 distinct CDR3 sequences, just over 45% appearing once. Whole-study results and caveats: TRBV5-6, TRBV5-1 and TRBV20-1 were among roughly five TRBV segments more frequent in patients than controls.

Sequencing was performed on blood. Every receptor here comes from a girl between 10 and 17 years old with multiple sclerosis.

A few counts support this clonotype. The chain couples TRBV20-1 to TRBJ2-3; 9 positions match TRBD2. The CDR3 consists of 16 residues. Trimming removed 0 bases from V and 4 bases from J; junction bases left unmatched: 8. CDR1 and CDR2 from the germline V gene are DFQATT and SNEGSKA (reference sequence). CDR3 in amino acids: CSARDPVAGGADTQYF. CDR3 nucleotides: TGCAGTGCTAGAGATCCTGTGGCGGGAGGGGCAGATACGCAGTATTTT.

The chain uses TRBV4-2 and TRBJ1-5, with D unresolved. Germline CDR1 is LGHNA and CDR2 is YNFKEQ. The V and J ends lost 0 bases and 6 bases respectively, with 12 bases between them. This CDR3 has 15 amino acids. This CDR3 is CASSQESGLGQPQHF. The CDR3 DNA is TGTGCCAGCAGCCAAGAATCGGGGTTGGGTCAGCCCCAGCATTTT.

This clonotype occurred a few times. V gene TRBV20-1 combines with J gene TRBJ2-7; 7 nucleotides match TRBD2. This CDR3 region has 16 residues. Germline V lookup: CDR1 DFQATT, CDR2 SNEGSKA (reference sequence). V dropped 0 bases and J dropped 7; count of bases not matched to a gene: 15. As DNA, the CDR3 is TGCAGTGCTAGAGATAGGGTCCGCGGGAGACCTCGGGAGCAGTACTTC. Its protein is CSARDRVRGRPREQYF.

The V gene is TRBV24-1, the J gene TRBJ2-1; 12 bases match TRBD2. Trimming cost V 4 bases and J 15 bases; bases outside gene matches: 3. Germline V CDR1 and CDR2: KGHDR, SFDVKD. The CDR3 runs 12 residues. The CDR3 here is CATSDRTSGVFF. Written as DNA, the CDR3 is TGTGCCACCAGTGACAGGACTAGCGGGGTGTTCTTC.

This clonotype was seen a few times. The V and J genes are TRBV20-1 and TRBJ2-7, with D possibly TRBD2 on 5 matching bases. V dropped 1 base and J dropped 6 bases, with 13 bases sitting between them. Germline CDR1 reads DFQATT; CDR2 reads SNEGSKA (reference sequence). This CDR3 spans 13 amino acids. The CDR3 DNA sequence: TGCAGTGCTAGAGGCGGAGACTACTGCGAGCAGTACTTC. Amino acids: CSARGGDYCEQYF.

The chain employs TRBV6-5 and TRBJ2-2; the D is unclear. Looked up from germline, CDR1 is MNHEY and CDR2 is SVGAGI. The CDR3 consists of 14 residues. Trimming shortened V by 5 bases and J by 0 bases, and 7 bases separated the two germline ends. CDR3 bases: TGTGCCAGCAGTGCCCGTACGAACACCGGGGAGCTGTTTTTT. This gives the protein CASSARTNTGELFF.

This clonotype occurred a few times. V is TRBV7-3 and J is TRBJ2-1; TRBD2 aligns across 9 bases. This CDR3 contains 17 residues. CDR1 is SGHTA and CDR2 is FQGTGA in the germline V gene. V dropped 1 base and J dropped 5; count of bases not matched to a gene: 9. CDR3 residues: CASSLRGKIAGDNEQFF. The DNA for the CDR3 is TGTGCCAGCAGCTTAAGGGGGAAAATAGCGGGAGACAATGAGCAGTTCTTC.

The chain couples TRBV29-1 to TRBJ2-1; D unclear. Trimming stripped 6 bases from V and 5 bases from J, with 14 bases between. This CDR3 region has 13 residues. Germline V gene data show CDR1 as SQVTM and CDR2 as ANQGSEA. The CDR3 sequence is CSVRTSGHNEQFF. CDR3 DNA: TGCAGCGTCCGGACGTCGGGCCACAATGAGCAGTTCTTC.

The V gene is TRBV9, the J gene TRBJ2-3; 9 nucleotides line up with TRBD2. The CDR3 spans 17 residues. CDR1 is SGDLS, CDR2 YYNGEE, per germline. The ends lost 0 bases at V and 6 bases at J; junction bases unmatched: 11. For the CDR3, the DNA is TGTGCCAGCAGCGTAGACCCGATTAGCGGGAGCCTGGATACGCAGTATTTT. It translates to CASSVDPISGSLDTQYF.

The V gene is TRBV4-3, the J gene TRBJ2-5; 15 bases are shared with TRBD2. The germline V gene has CDR1 LGHNA and CDR2 YSLEER. With V trimmed by 4 bases and J by 3 bases, 3 bases remained unmatched. The CDR3 length is 16 residues. CDR3 bases: TGCGCCAGCAGCCCCGGGACTAGCGGGAGGAAAGAGACCCAGTACTTC. It encodes CASSPGTSGRKETQYF.

The table lists this clonotype with many counts. This rearrangement joins TRBV12-3 or TRBV12-4 to TRBJ2-7; D is unclear. The ends were cut back, 2 bases at V and 2 bases at J, with 7 bases in the middle. The CDR3 consists of 13 residues. The CDR3 sequence: CASSLIAPYEQYF. In nucleotides, the CDR3 is TGTGCCAGCAGTTTAATAGCTCCCTACGAGCAGTACTTC.

The V call is TRBV7-2, the J call TRBJ1-2, with 10 bases that match TRBD1. CDR1 SGHTA and CDR2 FQGNSA come from the germline V gene. After removal of 5 bases from V and 4 bases from J, the junction contained 7 bases not matched to a gene. The CDR3 length is 15 residues. DNA for the CDR3: TGTGCCAGCAGCCGTACGACAGGGGGCAGCTATGGCTACACCTTC. Protein: CASSRTTGGSYGYTF.

This clonotype was counted between two and nine times. The chain links TRBV5-1 to TRBJ2-5; a possible D gene is TRBD1 (6 bases). Germline loops: CDR1 SGHRS, CDR2 YFSETQ. CDR3 size: 15 residues. V was trimmed by 3 bases and J by 5 bases, leaving 17 bases between them. CDR3 nucleotide sequence: TGCGCCAGCAGCTCCACATACAGGGAAAACGAGACCCAGTACTTC. Translating gives CASSSTYRENETQYF. The variable domain in full, completed from reference TRBV5-1 and TRBJ2-5, reads KAGVTQTPRYLIKTRGQQVTLSCSPISGHRSVSWYQQTPGQGLQFLFEYFSETQRNKGNFPGRFSGRQFSNSRSEMNVSTLELGDSALYLCASSSTYRENETQYFGPGTRLLVL.

The J gene is TRBJ2-5, the V gene TRBV7-6; TRBD1 matches at 8 bases. The J call may be incorrect, as the DNA end agrees better with TRBJ2-7. Germline CDR1 SGHVS, CDR2 FNYEAQ. The CDR3 totals 15 residues. The DNA of the CDR3 is TGTGCCAGCAGCCTTAAGACAGGGGATATTGACGAGCAGTACTTC. Amino acid sequence: CASSLKTGDIDEQYF.

This clonotype has a count of ten or more. V and J are TRBV29-1 and TRBJ2-7; D perhaps matches TRBD2 (6 bases). The germline CDR1 and CDR2 sequences are SQVTM and ANQGSEA. V was clipped by 8 bases and J by 6 bases, with 20 bases between them. This CDR3 is 13 amino acids long. CDR3 loop: CSFLSRRGGEQYF. As DNA, the CDR3 is TGCAGCTTCCTCAGCAGGAGGGGAGGCGAGCAGTACTTC.